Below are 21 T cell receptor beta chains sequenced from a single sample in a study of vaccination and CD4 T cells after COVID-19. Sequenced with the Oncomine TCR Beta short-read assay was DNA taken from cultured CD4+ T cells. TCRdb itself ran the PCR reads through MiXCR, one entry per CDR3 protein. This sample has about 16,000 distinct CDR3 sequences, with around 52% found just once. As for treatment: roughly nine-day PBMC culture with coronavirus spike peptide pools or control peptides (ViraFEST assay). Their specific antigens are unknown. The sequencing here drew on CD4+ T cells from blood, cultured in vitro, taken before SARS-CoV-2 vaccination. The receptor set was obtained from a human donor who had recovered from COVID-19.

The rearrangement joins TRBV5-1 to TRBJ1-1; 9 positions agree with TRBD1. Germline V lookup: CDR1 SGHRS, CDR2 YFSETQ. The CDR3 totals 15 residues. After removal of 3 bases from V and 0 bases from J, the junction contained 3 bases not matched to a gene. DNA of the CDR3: TGCGCCAGCAGCTGGGGGACAGGGCTGAACACTGAAGCTTTCTTT. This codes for CASSWGTGLNTEAFF. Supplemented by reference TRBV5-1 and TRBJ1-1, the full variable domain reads KAGVTQTPRYLIKTRGQQVTLSCSPISGHRSVSWYQQTPGQGLQFLFEYFSETQRNKGNFPGRFSGRQFSNSRSEMNVSTLELGDSALYLCASSWGTGLNTEAFFGQGTRLTVV.

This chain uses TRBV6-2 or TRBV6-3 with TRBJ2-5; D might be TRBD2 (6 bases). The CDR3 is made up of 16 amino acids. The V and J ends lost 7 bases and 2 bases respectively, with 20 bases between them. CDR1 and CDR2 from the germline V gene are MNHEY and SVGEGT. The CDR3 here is CASTSVRRLGQETQYF. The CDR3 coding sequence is TGTGCCAGCACTAGCGTGAGGCGTCTTGGGCAAGAGACCCAGTACTTC.

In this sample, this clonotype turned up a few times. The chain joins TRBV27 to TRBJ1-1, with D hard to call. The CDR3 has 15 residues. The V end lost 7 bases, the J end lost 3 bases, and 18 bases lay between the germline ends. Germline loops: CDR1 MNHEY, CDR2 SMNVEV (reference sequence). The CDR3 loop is CASTLNGQADTEAFF. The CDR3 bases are TGTGCCAGCACCCTAAACGGGCAGGCGGACACTGAAGCTTTCTTT.

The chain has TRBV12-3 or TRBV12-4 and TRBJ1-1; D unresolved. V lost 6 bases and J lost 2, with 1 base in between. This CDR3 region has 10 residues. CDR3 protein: CASSNTEAFF. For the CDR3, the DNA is TGTGCCAGCAGCAACACTGAAGCTTTCTTT.

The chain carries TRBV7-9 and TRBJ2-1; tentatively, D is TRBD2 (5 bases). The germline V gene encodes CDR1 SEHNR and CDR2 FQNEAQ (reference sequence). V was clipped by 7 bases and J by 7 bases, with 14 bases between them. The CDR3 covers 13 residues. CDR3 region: CASTPDFPNEQFF. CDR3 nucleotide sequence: TGTGCCAGCACGCCGGACTTCCCTAATGAGCAGTTCTTC.

CDR3 protein: CASSLWSGQGAGNEQFF. The CDR3 DNA reads as TGTGCCAGCAGTTTATGGTCCGGACAGGGGGCGGGAAATGAGCAGTTCTTC. The V call is TRBV27, the J call TRBJ2-1; 11 nucleotides agree with TRBD1. Per germline, CDR1 MNHEY and CDR2 SMNVEV (reference sequence). The J segment lost 7 bases and the V segment lost 1 base, leaving 9 bases of the junction unmatched. The CDR3 is 17 residues long.

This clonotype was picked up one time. This CDR3 reads CASSHYIDLGYTF. The DNA of the CDR3 is TGCGCCAGCAGCCATTACATTGACCTGGGCTACACCTTC. The chain uses TRBV4-3 and TRBJ1-2; D is undetermined. The CDR3 totals 13 residues. V was shortened by 3 bases and J by 8 bases, with 13 bases between the two germline ends. Germline assignment: CDR1 LGHNA and CDR2 YSLEER.

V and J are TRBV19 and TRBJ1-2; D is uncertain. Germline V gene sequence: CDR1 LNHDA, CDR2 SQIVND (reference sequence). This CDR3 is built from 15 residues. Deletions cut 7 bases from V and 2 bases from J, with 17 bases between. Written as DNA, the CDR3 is TGTGCCAGTACCCCCTACCCAGGCGCCAACTATGGCTACACCTTC. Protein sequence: CASTPYPGANYGYTF.

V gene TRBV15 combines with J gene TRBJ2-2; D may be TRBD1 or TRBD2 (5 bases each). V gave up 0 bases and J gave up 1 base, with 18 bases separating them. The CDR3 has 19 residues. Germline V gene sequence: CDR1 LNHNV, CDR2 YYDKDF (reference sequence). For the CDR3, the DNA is TGTGCCACCAGCAGAGATTATCGGGCCGGGACGGGGAACACCGGGGAGCTGTTTTTT. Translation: CATSRDYRAGTGNTGELFF.

CDR3 DNA sequence: TGCAGTGCTAGTCTCGGCGGACACACTGAAGCTTTCTTT. It yields the protein CSASLGGHTEAFF. The V gene is TRBV20-1, the J gene TRBJ1-1; D unclear. This CDR3 is built from 13 residues. Per the germline V gene, CDR1 is DFQATT and CDR2 is SNEGSKA (reference sequence). V was trimmed by 3 bases and J by 3 bases, leaving 11 bases between them.

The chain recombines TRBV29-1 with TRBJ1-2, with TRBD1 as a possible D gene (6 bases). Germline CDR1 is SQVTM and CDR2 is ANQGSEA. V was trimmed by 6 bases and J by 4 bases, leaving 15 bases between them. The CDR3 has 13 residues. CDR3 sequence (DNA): TGCAGCGTCACCTCAGGAGGGGGCTATGGCTACACCTTC. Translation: CSVTSGGGYGYTF.

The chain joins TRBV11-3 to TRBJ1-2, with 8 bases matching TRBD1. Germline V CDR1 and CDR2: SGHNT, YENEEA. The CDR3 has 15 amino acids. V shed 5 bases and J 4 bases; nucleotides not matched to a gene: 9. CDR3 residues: CASSRQGLGSYGYTF. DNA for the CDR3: TGTGCCAGCAGCCGACAGGGGTTGGGGAGCTATGGCTACACCTTC.

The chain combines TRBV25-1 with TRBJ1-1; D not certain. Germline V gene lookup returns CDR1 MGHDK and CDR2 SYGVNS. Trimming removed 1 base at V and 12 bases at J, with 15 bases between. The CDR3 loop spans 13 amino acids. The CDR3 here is CASSESTPRATFF. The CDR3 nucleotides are TGTGCCAGCAGTGAATCCACCCCCCGCGCGACTTTCTTT.

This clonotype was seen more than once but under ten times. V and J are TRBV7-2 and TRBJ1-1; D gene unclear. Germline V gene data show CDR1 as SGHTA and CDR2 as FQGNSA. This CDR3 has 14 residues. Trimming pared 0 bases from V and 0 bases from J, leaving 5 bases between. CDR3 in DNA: TGTGCCAGCAGCTTAGCTACGGTGAACACTGAAGCTTTCTTT. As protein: CASSLATVNTEAFF. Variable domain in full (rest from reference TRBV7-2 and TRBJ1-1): GAGVSQSPSNKVTEKGKDVELRCDPISGHTALYWYRQSLGQGLEFLIYFQGNSAPDKSGLPSDRFSAERTGGSVSTLTIQRTQQEDSAVYLCASSLATVNTEAFFGQGTRLTVV.

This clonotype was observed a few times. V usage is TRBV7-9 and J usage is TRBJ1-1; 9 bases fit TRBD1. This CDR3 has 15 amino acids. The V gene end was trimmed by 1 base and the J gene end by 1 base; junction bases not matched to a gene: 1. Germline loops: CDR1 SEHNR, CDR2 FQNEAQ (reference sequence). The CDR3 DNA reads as TGTGCCAGCAGCTTAGGGGACAGGGCGAACACTGAAGCTTTCTTT. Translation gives CASSLGDRANTEAFF.

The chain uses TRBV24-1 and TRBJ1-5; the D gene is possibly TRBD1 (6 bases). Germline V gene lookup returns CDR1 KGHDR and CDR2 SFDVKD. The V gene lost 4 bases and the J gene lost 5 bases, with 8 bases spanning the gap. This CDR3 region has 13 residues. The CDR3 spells CATSDRGYQPQHF. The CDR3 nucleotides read TGTGCCACCAGTGACAGGGGCTATCAGCCCCAGCATTTT.

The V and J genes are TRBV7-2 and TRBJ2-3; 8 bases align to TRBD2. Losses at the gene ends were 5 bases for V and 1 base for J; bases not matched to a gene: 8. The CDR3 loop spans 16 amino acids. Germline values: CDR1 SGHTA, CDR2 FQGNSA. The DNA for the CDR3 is TGTGCCAGCAGCCCCCGAGCGGGGGCCGGCACAGATACGCAGTATTTT. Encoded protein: CASSPRAGAGTDTQYF.

This CDR3 reads CATSDLGLAGVGDTQYF. CDR3 DNA: TGTGCCACCAGTGATTTGGGACTAGCGGGAGTGGGAGATACGCAGTATTTT. The rearrangement uses TRBV24-1 and TRBJ2-3; 13 nucleotides line up with TRBD2. The CDR3 has 17 residues. V shed 0 bases and J 5 bases; nucleotides not matched to a gene: 4. Germline V gene lookup returns CDR1 KGHDR and CDR2 SFDVKD.

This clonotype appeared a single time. DNA of the CDR3: TGCGCCAGCAGCCAAGTTGGGGGCAGAGGCAAATCTCAGCCCCAGCATTTT. Its protein is CASSQVGGRGKSQPQHF. J is TRBJ1-5 and V is TRBV4-1, with a tentative D call TRBD1 (6 bases). The ends were cut back, 1 base at V and 6 bases at J, with 19 bases in the middle. The CDR3 is 17 residues long. In germline, CDR1 is MGHRA, CDR2 YSYEKL.

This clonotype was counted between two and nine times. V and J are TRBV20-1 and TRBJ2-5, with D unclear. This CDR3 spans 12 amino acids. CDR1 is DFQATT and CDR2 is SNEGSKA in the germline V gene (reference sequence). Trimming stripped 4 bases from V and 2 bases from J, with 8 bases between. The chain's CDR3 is CSAMVRQETQYF. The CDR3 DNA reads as TGCAGTGCTATGGTCAGGCAAGAGACCCAGTACTTC.

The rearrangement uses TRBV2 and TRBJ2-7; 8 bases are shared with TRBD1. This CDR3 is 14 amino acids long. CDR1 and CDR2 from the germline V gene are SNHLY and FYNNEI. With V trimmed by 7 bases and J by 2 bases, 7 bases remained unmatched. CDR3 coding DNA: TGTGCCAGCACCCTTGGGGGACAGGCCTACGAGCAGTACTTC. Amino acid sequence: CASTLGGQAYEQYF.